The 25 T cell receptor beta chains below were found in one sample sequenced in a study of OX40 agonist ivuxolimab in advanced cancers. The data were produced by immunoSEQ multiplex PCR, yet TCRdb's version contains in-frame clones alone and is incomplete. The sample records about 100,000 clones, approximately 89% being singletons. The input for sequencing was CD4+ or CD8+ T cells sorted from blood, taken in a trial of the OX40 agonist ivuxolimab. These receptor sequences come from an adult with an advanced solid tumor such as melanoma, head and neck, liver or kidney cancer.

The J gene is TRBJ2-7, the V gene TRBV6-6; D gene unclear. Germline V gene data show CDR1 as MNHNY and CDR2 as SVGAGI (reference sequence). This CDR3 contains 14 residues. V was clipped by 6 bases and J by 2 bases, with 14 bases between them. CDR3 bases: TGTGCCAGCAGCCCACAGAACGGACCCTACGAGCAGTACTTC. Its protein product is CASSPQNGPYEQYF.

This clone was recorded only once. This chain uses TRBV19 with TRBJ1-1; 10 bases agree with TRBD1. This CDR3 is 15 amino acids long. CDR1 and CDR2 (germline): LNHDA, SQIVND (reference sequence). V was pared by 8 bases and J by 5 bases, with 11 bases of the junction left unmatched. The CDR3 nucleotides are TGTGCCAGTCTACGGGACAGGGGAGGAAGGACTGAAGCTTTCTTT. As protein: CASLRDRGGRTEAFF.

The rearrangement links TRBV5-1 to TRBJ1-1, with 7 nucleotides matching TRBD1. In germline, CDR1 is SGHRS, CDR2 YFSETQ. This CDR3 contains 14 residues. V lost 3 bases and J lost 1; bases outside the gene matches: 3. CDR3 coding DNA: TGCGCCAGCAGCTATGGGACAGAGAACACTGAAGCTTTCTTT. Translating it yields CASSYGTENTEAFF.

This sequence joins TRBV7-9 and TRBJ2-7; D is unclear. V was trimmed by 1 base and J by 2 bases, leaving 9 bases between them. The CDR3 is 14 residues long. Germline V gene sequence: CDR1 SEHNR, CDR2 FQNEAQ (reference sequence). The chain's CDR3 is CASSLVRPPYEQYF. The CDR3, as DNA: TGTGCCAGCAGCTTAGTACGCCCTCCCTACGAGCAGTACTTC.

The chain couples TRBV6-5 to TRBJ1-1; possibly TRBD1 for D (5 bases). V lost 3 bases and J lost 1, with 12 bases in between. The CDR3 has 15 residues. From germline, CDR1 is MNHEY and CDR2 SVGAGI. The CDR3, as DNA: TGTGCCAGCAGTTATCGGGGGGAGAGGAACACTGAAGCTTTCTTT. Translated: CASSYRGERNTEAFF.

The chain has TRBV11-3 and TRBJ2-2; TRBD1 matches 9 bases. Germline loops: CDR1 SGHNT, CDR2 YENEEA. V lost 5 bases, J lost 9 bases, and 10 bases stayed unmatched. The length of the CDR3 is 15 residues. This CDR3 is CASSLSGTGHRELFF. CDR3 nucleotides: TGTGCCAGCAGCCTTTCCGGGACAGGGCACCGGGAGCTGTTTTTT.

J is TRBJ1-3 and V is TRBV18, with 7 bases aligning to TRBD1. The germline V gene encodes CDR1 KGHSH and CDR2 LQKENI. The V segment lost 0 bases and the J segment 4 bases; nucleotides outside the gene matches: 6. The CDR3 extends over 16 amino acids. As DNA, the CDR3 is TGTGCCAGCTCACCACCGATAACAGGGGCCGGAAACACCATATATTTT. This encodes CASSPPITGAGNTIYF.

The chain uses TRBV5-4 and TRBJ2-5, with D possibly being TRBD1 or TRBD2 (7 bases each). Germline-derived CDR1 and CDR2 are SGHNT and YYREEE (reference sequence). CDR3 length: 17 amino acids. The V and J ends lost 0 bases and 4 bases respectively, with 19 bases between them. CDR3 region: CASSLVGRQGGGETQYF. The DNA of the CDR3 is TGTGCCAGCAGCTTGGTAGGGCGACAGGGAGGGGGAGAGACCCAGTACTTC.

The rearrangement uses TRBV2 and TRBJ2-3; a possible D gene is TRBD2 (6 bases). This CDR3 is 14 amino acids long. CDR1 is SNHLY and CDR2 is FYNNEI in the germline V gene. V was clipped by 6 bases and J by 4 bases, with 14 bases between them. Here the CDR3 reads CASRGGPLPDTQYF. CDR3 nucleotide sequence: TGTGCCAGCAGGGGGGGACCCCTACCAGATACGCAGTATTTT.

This clone was picked up one time. The gene calls are TRBV15 and TRBJ2-7, with D unclear. V was clipped by 3 bases and J by 7 bases, with 10 bases between them. There are 12 residues in the CDR3. Germline-derived CDR1 and CDR2 are LNHNV and YYDKDF (reference sequence). In DNA form, the CDR3 reads TGTGCCACCAGCAGGCCTACCTCGGAGCAGTACTTC. It codes for CATSRPTSEQYF.

This clone was detected once. J is TRBJ2-6 and V is TRBV5-1, with D maybe TRBD1 (6 bases). The CDR3 is 16 residues long. Germline V lookup: CDR1 SGHRS, CDR2 YFSETQ. Trimming shortened V by 3 bases and J by 2 bases, and 12 bases separated the two germline ends. CDR3 amino acids: CASSSQDRTGANVLTF. The CDR3 coding sequence is TGCGCCAGCAGCTCCCAGGACAGAACTGGGGCCAACGTCCTGACTTTC. Full variable domain (remainder filled in from reference TRBV5-1 and TRBJ2-6): KAGVTQTPRYLIKTRGQQVTLSCSPISGHRSVSWYQQTPGQGLQFLFEYFSETQRNKGNFPGRFSGRQFSNSRSEMNVSTLELGDSALYLCASSSQDRTGANVLTFGAGSRLTVL.

This chain links TRBV7-2 with TRBJ2-1, with D unclear. The CDR3 contains 11 residues. Per the germline V gene, CDR1 is SGHTA and CDR2 is FQGNSA. The V end was cut by 3 bases, the J end by 3 bases, with 0 bases between. The CDR3 region has the DNA TGTGCCAGCAGCTTCTACAATGAGCAGTTCTTC. Protein sequence: CASSFYNEQFF.

This clone has only one observation. The J gene is TRBJ2-7, the V gene TRBV5-1; TRBD1 is a possible D gene (6 bases). The germline V gene encodes CDR1 SGHRS and CDR2 YFSETQ. Trimming pared 5 bases from V and 3 bases from J, leaving 15 bases between. CDR3 length: 14 amino acids. Here the CDR3 reads CASSPRQADYEQYF. As DNA, the CDR3 is TGCGCCAGCAGTCCTAGACAGGCGGACTACGAGCAGTACTTC. The entire variable domain, with the rest obtained from reference TRBV5-1 and TRBJ2-7, is as follows: KAGVTQTPRYLIKTRGQQVTLSCSPISGHRSVSWYQQTPGQGLQFLFEYFSETQRNKGNFPGRFSGRQFSNSRSEMNVSTLELGDSALYLCASSPRQADYEQYFGPGTRLTVT.

The rearrangement links TRBV9 to TRBJ2-2; 7 bases match TRBD1. From germline, CDR1 is SGDLS and CDR2 YYNGEE. After removal of 3 bases from V and 4 bases from J, the junction contained 6 bases not matched to a gene. This CDR3 has 15 amino acids. CDR3 protein: CASSDRDRPTGELFF. The CDR3 DNA reads as TGTGCCAGCAGCGACCGGGACAGACCCACCGGGGAGCTGTTTTTT.

This rearrangement joins TRBV5-5 to TRBJ2-7; 11 bases align to TRBD2. CDR3 length equals 16 residues. Germline values: CDR1 SGHKS, CDR2 YYEKEE (reference sequence). V was pared by 4 bases and J by 0 bases, with 6 bases of the junction left unmatched. CDR3 sequence: CASSPRTSGSSYEQYF. The CDR3 DNA sequence: TGTGCCAGCAGCCCCAGGACTAGCGGGTCCTCCTACGAGCAGTACTTC. The entire variable domain, with the rest obtained from reference TRBV5-5 and TRBJ2-7, is as follows: DAGVTQSPTHLIKTRGQQVTLRCSPISGHKSVSWYQQVLGQGPQFIFQYYEKEERGRGNFPDRFSARQFPNYSSELNVNALLLGDSALYLCASSPRTSGSSYEQYFGPGTRLTVT.

V usage is TRBV29-1 and J usage is TRBJ2-1; 7 bases are shared with TRBD1. Germline V gene lookup returns CDR1 SQVTM and CDR2 ANQGSEA. This CDR3 region has 13 residues. The J segment lost 8 bases and the V segment lost 2 bases, leaving 6 bases of the junction unmatched. The CDR3 nucleotides read TGCAGCGTTGAAAGGGGGCAGGTGGATGAGCAGTTCTTC. As protein: CSVERGQVDEQFF.

This chain connects TRBV4-1 to TRBJ1-3, with D hard to call. Trimming removed 1 base at V and 4 bases at J, with 5 bases between. The CDR3 is made up of 13 amino acids. From germline, CDR1 is MGHRA and CDR2 YSYEKL. For the CDR3, the DNA is TGCGCCAGCAGCCAAGCTGTAGGAAACACCATATATTTT. Protein sequence: CASSQAVGNTIYF.

This chain uses TRBV6-1 with TRBJ1-3; D ambiguous. The CDR3 has 12 amino acids. Germline CDR1 is MNHNS and CDR2 is SASEGT. Trimming took off 2 bases at V and 5 bases at J, with 4 bases between the two ends. CDR3 coding DNA: TGTGCCAGCAGTGAACTCCGAAACACCATATATTTT. Protein sequence: CASSELRNTIYF.

The J gene is TRBJ1-4, the V gene TRBV27, with a possible D match to TRBD1 (5 bases). CDR1 is MNHEY, CDR2 SMNVEV, per germline (reference sequence). The CDR3 covers 13 residues. V lost 7 bases to trimming and J lost 6 bases, with 12 bases between them. CDR3 protein: CASTRGGDEKLFF. The CDR3 DNA reads as TGTGCCAGCACAAGGGGTGGGGATGAAAAACTGTTTTTT. Full variable domain (outside the CDR3, taken from reference TRBV27 and TRBJ1-4): EAQVTQNPRYLITVTGKKLTVTCSQNMNHEYMSWYRQDPGLGLRQIYYSMNVEVTDKGDVPEGYKVSRKEKRNFPLILESPSPNQTSLYFCASTRGGDEKLFFGSGTQLSVL.

This chain uses TRBV14 with TRBJ1-5; the match to TRBD1 covers 10 bases. Germline CDR1 reads SGHDN; CDR2 reads FVKESK. The V and J ends lost 5 bases and 7 bases, in that order; junction bases with no gene match: 5. The CDR3 contains 14 residues. CDR3 residues: CASSRGQGNQPQHF. The CDR3 region has the DNA TGTGCCAGCAGCAGGGGACAGGGGAACCAGCCCCAGCATTTT. The full variable domain, in which reference TRBV14 and TRBJ1-5 provide the parts outside the CDR3, is EAGVTQFPSHSVIEKGQTVTLRCDPISGHDNLYWYRRVMGKEIKFLLHFVKESKQDESGMPNNRFLAERTGGTYSTLKVQPAELEDSGVYFCASSRGQGNQPQHFGDGTRLSIL.

This rearrangement joins TRBV7-8 to TRBJ1-2; 9 nucleotides line up with TRBD1. This CDR3 has 18 residues. Germline V CDR1 and CDR2: SGHVS, FQNEAQ. The ends lost 2 bases at V and 6 bases at J; junction bases unmatched: 16. The CDR3 DNA sequence: TGTGCCAGCAGCTTAAGTGGTAAACAGGGGGCGCAGTTGGATGGCTACACCTTC. It yields the protein CASSLSGKQGAQLDGYTF.

The V gene is TRBV6-5, the J gene TRBJ2-3; D gene unclear. Germline-derived CDR1 and CDR2 are MNHEY and SVGAGI. V gave up 2 bases and J gave up 3 bases, with 12 bases separating them. This CDR3 has 15 residues. This CDR3 reads CASSYQAADTDTQYF. The CDR3 DNA reads TGTGCCAGCAGTTACCAGGCGGCAGATACAGATACGCAGTATTTT.

The rearrangement links TRBV4-1 to TRBJ2-7; TRBD1 matches at 11 bases. The CDR3 has 14 amino acids. V shed 4 bases, J shed 3 bases, and the junction held 2 bases outside the gene matches. CDR1 is MGHRA and CDR2 is YSYEKL in the germline V gene. The CDR3 region is CASSPGTGGYEQYF. CDR3 coding DNA: TGCGCCAGCAGCCCGGGGACAGGGGGCTACGAGCAGTACTTC.

This chain uses TRBV29-1 with TRBJ1-1; D is undetermined. V lost 3 bases and J lost 0, with 8 bases in between. Germline V CDR1 and CDR2: SQVTM, ANQGSEA. The CDR3 totals 13 residues. This CDR3 reads CSVEPGVNTEAFF. CDR3 nucleotides: TGCAGCGTTGAGCCGGGAGTGAACACTGAAGCTTTCTTT.

The rearrangement joins TRBV5-5 to TRBJ2-2, with 9 bases that match TRBD1. Per the germline V gene, CDR1 is SGHKS and CDR2 is YYEKEE (reference sequence). Trimming removed 0 bases from V and 3 bases from J; junction bases left unmatched: 6. CDR3 length: 17 residues. The CDR3 sequence: CASSLVPGQGYTGELFF. CDR3 nucleotide sequence: TGTGCCAGCAGCTTGGTACCGGGACAGGGATACACCGGGGAGCTGTTTTTT.